A single sample is the source of the 26 T cell receptor beta chains below, sequenced in a study of blood T cell repertoires in COVID-19. Profiled with immunoSEQ multiplex PCR; TCRdb holds only in-frame clones, not every one. This table has roughly 230,000 clones, around 83% appearing once. The sequencing sample was made of peripheral blood. These receptors all come from a man aged 40-50 years with acute or convalescent COVID-19.

The chain combines TRBV25-1 with TRBJ1-1; D call uncertain. Germline CDR1 and CDR2: MGHDK and SYGVNS. CDR3 length: 16 residues. Trimming cost V 6 bases and J 0 bases, with 17 bases left between them. CDR3 loop: CASRASTVTVNTEAFF. In DNA, the CDR3 is TGTGCCAGCAGAGCGTCGACGGTCACGGTGAACACTGAAGCTTTCTTT.

The chain joins TRBV5-1 to TRBJ2-3; 7 bases align to TRBD2. This CDR3 has 15 amino acids. Trimming cost V 5 bases and J 5 bases; bases outside gene matches: 11. Germline V gives CDR1 SGHRS, CDR2 YFSETQ. The CDR3 region is CASSSWTSKVDTQYF. CDR3 DNA: TGCGCCAGCAGTTCCTGGACTAGTAAAGTAGATACGCAGTATTTT.

V and J are TRBV4-1 and TRBJ2-1, with D possibly matching TRBD2 (6 bases). V shed 8 bases and J shed 9 bases, with 14 bases lying between them. This CDR3 spans 12 amino acids. Germline V CDR1 and CDR2: MGHRA, YSYEKL. CDR3 DNA sequence: TGCGCCAGCCGGTCGGCGGGGATTGAGCAGTTCTTC. This sequence encodes CASRSAGIEQFF.

V usage is TRBV2 and J usage is TRBJ1-1; a weak D match, TRBD1 (6 bases). Germline values: CDR1 SNHLY, CDR2 FYNNEI. The CDR3 is 14 residues long. The V and J ends lost 8 bases and 3 bases respectively, with 16 bases between them. The DNA of the CDR3 is TGTGCCAGCGCGGTCAGGGGAGGGGACACTGAAGCTTTCTTT. Translation: CASAVRGGDTEAFF.

Details on this clone: Other DNA sequences from this sample encode an identical CDR3 as well. This chain connects TRBV7-2 to TRBJ1-1; D not resolved. Looked up from germline, CDR1 is SGHTA and CDR2 is FQGNSA. V was clipped by 1 base and J by 0 bases, with 6 bases between them. This CDR3 has 14 residues. DNA of the CDR3: TGTGCCAGCAGCTTAGGCAGGATGAACACTGAAGCTTTCTTT. This translates into CASSLGRMNTEAFF.

The chain carries TRBV15 and TRBJ2-7; no definite D call. Trimming pared 0 bases from V and 3 bases from J, leaving 9 bases between. CDR3 length: 14 residues. Looked up from germline, CDR1 is LNHNV and CDR2 is YYDKDF (reference sequence). The CDR3 coding sequence is TGTGCCACCAGCAGAGACAAGATGAGCTACGAGCAGTACTTC. Amino acid sequence: CATSRDKMSYEQYF.

This clone was counted once. The CDR3 loop reads CASSTQIQTGPNTEAFF. CDR3 nucleotide sequence: TGTGCCAGCAGTACACAAATTCAGACAGGGCCGAACACTGAAGCTTTCTTT. V is TRBV27 and J is TRBJ1-1; 7 nucleotides match TRBD1. The length of the CDR3 is 17 residues. Germline loops: CDR1 MNHEY, CDR2 SMNVEV (reference sequence). Losses at the gene ends were 5 bases for V and 1 base for J; bases not matched to a gene: 13.

This rearrangement joins TRBV5-1 to TRBJ2-2, with 8 bases fitting TRBD1. In germline, CDR1 is SGHRS, CDR2 YFSETQ. The CDR3 has 15 residues. Trimming took 3 bases from V and 3 from J; bases not matched to a gene: 4. The CDR3 is CASSWPRGHTGELFF. In DNA, the CDR3 is TGCGCCAGCAGCTGGCCCAGGGGGCACACCGGGGAGCTGTTTTTT.

The J gene is TRBJ1-2, the V gene TRBV29-1; TRBD1 matches 9 bases. With V trimmed by 0 bases and J by 4 bases, 6 bases remained unmatched. In germline, CDR1 is SQVTM, CDR2 ANQGSEA. CDR3 length equals 15 residues. The CDR3 reads CSVEDTGGVGYGYTF. The CDR3 bases are TGCAGCGTTGAAGATACAGGGGGCGTGGGCTATGGCTACACCTTC.

This clone appeared a single time. The chain recombines TRBV27 with TRBJ1-5; D may be TRBD1 (5 bases). Between the trimmed V and J ends, which lost 3 bases and 7 bases, there was a span of 16 bases. CDR1 and CDR2 (germline): MNHEY, SMNVEV (reference sequence). This CDR3 is 15 amino acids long. CDR3 in amino acids: CASSFTGGAGQPQHF. CDR3 DNA: TGTGCCAGCAGTTTTACTGGGGGAGCGGGACAGCCCCAGCATTTT.

The V call is TRBV5-1, the J call TRBJ1-1; D gene uncertain. Trimming took off 0 bases at V and 1 base at J, with 7 bases between the two ends. In germline, CDR1 is SGHRS, CDR2 YFSETQ. This CDR3 comprises 14 residues. DNA for the CDR3: TGCGCCAGCAGCTTGGAACACCCGAACACTGAAGCTTTCTTT. The encoded protein is CASSLEHPNTEAFF.

The chain employs TRBV5-1 and TRBJ1-2, with TRBD1 matching over 8 bases. The germline CDR1 and CDR2 sequences are SGHRS and YFSETQ. The CDR3 runs to 14 residues. V shed 4 bases and J 2 bases; nucleotides not matched to a gene: 4. Written as DNA, the CDR3 is TGCGCCAGCAGCCCCGACAGGGGAAACTATGGCTACACCTTC. It is translated as CASSPDRGNYGYTF.

The rearrangement uses TRBV6-5 and TRBJ1-3; 7 bases map to TRBD1. CDR1 MNHEY and CDR2 SVGAGI come from the germline V gene. V gave up 6 bases and J gave up 3 bases; unmatched junction bases: 5. The length of the CDR3 is 14 residues. As DNA, the CDR3 is TGTGCCAGCAGATCCGGGACAGTTGGAAACACCATATATTTT. Protein product: CASRSGTVGNTIYF.

The chain recombines TRBV6-5 with TRBJ1-5; no clear D. Germline V CDR1 and CDR2: MNHEY, SVGAGI. The CDR3 runs 14 residues. V lost 0 bases and J lost 2, with 5 bases in between. CDR3 bases: TGTGCCAGCAGTTACTCGAGCGGCAATCAGCCCCAGCATTTT. It translates to CASSYSSGNQPQHF.

On this clone: Additional DNA sequences in this sample encode the identical CDR3. The V gene is TRBV10-3, the J gene TRBJ1-1; possible D gene TRBD1, 5 bases. The CDR3 runs 14 residues. Germline V gene data show CDR1 as ENHRY and CDR2 as SYGVKD. V lost 4 bases and J 0 bases, leaving 9 bases between the germline ends. This CDR3 reads CAISGQGLNTEAFF. CDR3 nucleotides: TGTGCCATCAGTGGGCAGGGATTGAACACTGAAGCTTTCTTT.

With respect to this clone: Other nucleotide sequences in the sample specify the same CDR3. The chain joins TRBV7-9 to TRBJ1-1; D ambiguous. The CDR3 runs 11 residues. Germline V gives CDR1 SEHNR, CDR2 FQNEAQ (reference sequence). Trimming pared 6 bases from V and 4 bases from J, leaving 6 bases between. The CDR3 is CASSPSTEAFF. DNA for the CDR3: TGTGCCAGCAGTCCCTCCACTGAAGCTTTCTTT.

The V and J genes are TRBV9 and TRBJ2-5; D possibly corresponds to TRBD2 (6 bases). The V gene's germline CDR1 is SGDLS and CDR2 YYNGEE. Trimming removed 4 bases at V and 5 bases at J, with 21 bases between. The CDR3 has 16 amino acids. The CDR3 is CASSPLDGGPLETQYF. As DNA, the CDR3 is TGTGCCAGCAGCCCGTTGGACGGAGGGCCGTTGGAGACCCAGTACTTC.

The gene calls are TRBV4-1 and TRBJ2-1; TRBD2 agrees at 8 bases. Germline V gives CDR1 MGHRA, CDR2 YSYEKL. The CDR3 runs 17 residues. V trimming: 1 base; J trimming: 1 base; junction bases outside the gene matches: 6. The CDR3 bases are TGCGCCAGCAGCCAAGTCACAGCGGGGGCGTCCTACAATGAGCAGTTCTTC. This gives the protein CASSQVTAGASYNEQFF.

This rearrangement joins TRBV6-4 to TRBJ1-2; 7 bases line up with TRBD1. The CDR3 has 15 amino acids. V trimming: 4 bases; J trimming: 5 bases; junction bases outside the gene matches: 10. Germline loops: CDR1 MRHNA, CDR2 SNTAGT. The CDR3 sequence: CASSVTTGSGYGYTF. The CDR3, as DNA: TGTGCCAGCAGTGTAACGACAGGGAGCGGGTATGGCTACACCTTC.

This clone was observed a few times. The chain carries TRBV7-9 and TRBJ1-1, with 7 nucleotides matching TRBD1. Germline CDR1 and CDR2: SEHNR and FQNEAQ (reference sequence). After removal of 8 bases from V and 5 bases from J, the junction contained 11 bases not matched to a gene. CDR3 size: 14 residues. The CDR3 protein is CASRVVGGGTEAFF. For the CDR3, the DNA is TGTGCCAGCCGCGTGGTAGGGGGCGGAACTGAAGCTTTCTTT.

V is TRBV10-3 and J is TRBJ1-1; 7 bases map to TRBD1. CDR3 size: 13 residues. V shed 2 bases and J 4 bases; nucleotides not matched to a gene: 1. CDR1 and CDR2 from the germline V gene are ENHRY and SYGVKD. CDR3 nucleotide sequence: TGTGCCATCAGTGAGAGACAGGGCACTGAAGCTTTCTTT. As protein: CAISERQGTEAFF.

V gene TRBV15 combines with J gene TRBJ1-3; D gene unclear. CDR3 size: 15 residues. Trimming stripped 3 bases from V and 0 bases from J, with 9 bases between. Germline V lookup: CDR1 LNHNV, CDR2 YYDKDF (reference sequence). CDR3 region: CATSSARSSGNTIYF. CDR3 DNA sequence: TGTGCCACCAGCAGCGCTCGCAGCTCTGGAAACACCATATATTTT.

The V gene is TRBV13, the J gene TRBJ2-7, with TRBD1 matching 9 bases. V lost 6 bases and J lost 1; bases outside the gene matches: 4. The CDR3 sequence is 14 residues long. Looked up from germline, CDR1 is PRHDT and CDR2 is FYEKMQ (reference sequence). CDR3 DNA: TGTGCCAGCAGACGAGGACAGGGGTCCTACGAGCAGTACTTC. It encodes CASRRGQGSYEQYF.

V is TRBV5-1 and J is TRBJ2-3; 11 nucleotides agree with TRBD2. The length of the CDR3 is 17 residues. The V gene's germline CDR1 is SGHRS and CDR2 YFSETQ. V lost 5 bases and J lost 0; bases outside the gene matches: 8. The CDR3 DNA reads as TGCGCCAGCAGGCGTAGCGGGGGGGCCACAAGCACAGATACGCAGTATTTT. Translating it yields CASRRSGGATSTDTQYF. Full variable domain (missing parts from reference TRBV5-1 and TRBJ2-3): KAGVTQTPRYLIKTRGQQVTLSCSPISGHRSVSWYQQTPGQGLQFLFEYFSETQRNKGNFPGRFSGRQFSNSRSEMNVSTLELGDSALYLCASRRSGGATSTDTQYFGPGTRLTVL.

This chain uses TRBV5-4 with TRBJ2-7, with 8 bases lining up with TRBD1. J lost 5 bases, V lost 10 bases, and 11 bases had no gene match. Germline V gene data show CDR1 as SGHNT and CDR2 as YYREEE (reference sequence). The CDR3 has 13 residues. The CDR3 region is CAYRGSPSHEQYF. The CDR3 coding sequence is TGTGCCTACAGGGGGAGCCCTAGCCACGAGCAGTACTTC.

This clone was detected only once. This chain links TRBV6-5 with TRBJ1-1, with D perhaps matching TRBD1 (6 bases). V was cut by 5 bases and J by 0 bases, with 10 bases left in between. The germline gives CDR1 MNHEY, CDR2 SVGAGI. This CDR3 has 14 residues. The CDR3 loop reads CASSRQALNTEAFF. The CDR3 nucleotides read TGTGCCAGCAGTCGACAGGCATTGAACACTGAAGCTTTCTTT.